This T cell receptor (beta chain) was documented in a study of regulatory T cells in long-lasting Graves disease (TCRdb year 2021). About the study as a whole: Patients with newly diagnosed Graves' disease had been on antithyroid drugs for under 3 months. A total of around 35 samples were covered by TCR sequencing, comprising approximately 13 persistent and about 20 newly diagnosed Graves' disease patients. The study was registered as a clinical trial and conducted in China. Peripheral blood TCR sequencing and RNA sequencing compared persistent Graves' disease patients with newly diagnosed Graves' disease patients.

What the authors observed across the whole study: As a limitation, the authors acknowledged that the small sample size may reduce accuracy. Only peripheral blood was studied, because thyroid tissue, the primary lesion, was inaccessible. Persistent Graves' disease patients showed lower TCR Shannon entropy and fewer highly expanded clones than newly diagnosed patients, suggesting clonal expansion. Preferential use of TRBV28, TRBJ1-2 and TRBJ2-5 was observed in persistent disease, whereas TRBV20-1 and TRBJ2-1 were favored in newly diagnosed disease. Patients with persistent disease shared more public clonotypes (approximately 2,500) than newly diagnosed patients did (about 970). Sequencing and analysis were restricted to the TCR beta chain.

This clonotype has a count of ten or more. The antigen it binds to is not known. No base qualities exist here, and no much larger clone lies one base off it. Receptors were amplified or captured by multiplex PCR. Sequencing used an Illumina HiSeq 4000. TCR beta libraries were built with iRepertoire HTBI primers and Arm-PCR amplification of CDR3 regions. PCR products were gel purified before sequencing. The authors' pipeline ran thus. Across samples, 60 to 80 TRBV and 14 TRBJ segments were identified and used for gene usage analysis of CDR3 amino acid clonotypes. COPE and FqMerger were used to merge filtered high-quality paired reads into contigs. BLAST was used to align contigs to the IMGT TRBV, TRBD and TRBJ reference genes, and CDR3 was defined following IMGT. Highly expanded clones were defined as clonotypes with a frequency above 0.1%. Shannon entropy was used to measure repertoire diversity, and the Gini coefficient was used to measure V-J evenness. Public clonotypes were defined as clonotypes shared by more than one individual. Starting from the raw public reads, TCRdb applied fastp trimming at Q25, assembled clones with MiXCR and retained in-frame beta chains. Entries that share a CDR3 protein sequence are merged under the most common genes and DNA. The V and J calls reflect TCRdb's pipeline rather than the authors' work. The sample yields about 240,000 distinct CDR3 sequences; roughly a fifth were counted once. The ten top clones hold approximately 15% of the sample.

The sample's time point label, in plain terms: newly diagnosed GD, antithyroid drugs for less than 3 months. For both TCR sequencing and RNA sequencing, RNA was extracted from PBMCs using TRIzol. Graves' disease was diagnosed according to American Thyroid Association guidelines. Recruitment of patients was carried out at an endocrinology department in Xi'an, China. Each patient gave 7.5 to 10 milliliters of peripheral blood, collected in an EDTA anticoagulant tube. Ficoll Paque Plus density gradient separation was used to isolate PBMCs, and no additional T cell sorting was done. An Agilent 2100 Bioanalyzer and agarose gel were used to check RNA quality, and a NanoDrop 2000 was used to measure RNA concentration. V trim: 7 bases; J trim: 7 bases; unmatched bases: 5. From a lookup of the germline V gene, CDR1 and CDR2 are MNHNS and SASEGT. The CDR3, from cysteine to phenylalanine, totals 13 residues. The kept DNA is CDR3 alone, 39 bases in frame from the first base.

The sequenced sample was peripheral blood mononuclear cells (PBMCs), obtained at new diagnosis, from a patient treated with antithyroid drugs. Recombination connected TRBV6-1 to TRBJ1-5; TRBD1 matches 9 bases in the middle. This receptor was obtained from a female donor with Graves disease. The CDR3 reads as follows: CASNRDRAQPQHF. The sequenced DNA is TGTGCCAGCAATCGGGACAGGGCACAGCCCCAGCATTTT.